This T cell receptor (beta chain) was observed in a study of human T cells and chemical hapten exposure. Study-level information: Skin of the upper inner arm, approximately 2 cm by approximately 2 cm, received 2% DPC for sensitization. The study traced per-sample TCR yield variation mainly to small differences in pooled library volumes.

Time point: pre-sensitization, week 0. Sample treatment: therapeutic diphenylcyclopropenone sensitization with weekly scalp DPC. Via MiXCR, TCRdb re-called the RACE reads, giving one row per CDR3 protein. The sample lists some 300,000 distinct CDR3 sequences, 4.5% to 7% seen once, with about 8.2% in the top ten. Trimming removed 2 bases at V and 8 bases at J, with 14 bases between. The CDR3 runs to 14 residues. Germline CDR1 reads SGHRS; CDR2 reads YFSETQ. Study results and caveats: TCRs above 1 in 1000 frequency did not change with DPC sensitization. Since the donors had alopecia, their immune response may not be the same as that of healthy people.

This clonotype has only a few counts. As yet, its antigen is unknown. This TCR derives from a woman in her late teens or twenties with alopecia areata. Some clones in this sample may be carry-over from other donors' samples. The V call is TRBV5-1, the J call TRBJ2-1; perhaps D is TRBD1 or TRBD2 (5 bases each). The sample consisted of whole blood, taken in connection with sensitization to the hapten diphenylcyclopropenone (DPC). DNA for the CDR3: TGCGCCAGCAGCTTTACTGGGACGTCTGATGAGCAGTTCTTC. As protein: CASSFTGTSDEQFF.